These 20 T cell receptor beta chains came from one sample sequenced in a study of OX40 agonist ivuxolimab in advanced cancers. Sequenced by immunoSEQ multiplex PCR; TCRdb stores in-frame clones only, minus some. The data hold some 70,000 clones, with approximately 90% observed a single time. The specimen was CD4+ or CD8+ T cells sorted from blood, collected in a trial of the OX40 agonist ivuxolimab. Receptors originate from an adult with an advanced solid tumor such as melanoma, head and neck, liver or kidney cancer.

This rearrangement joins TRBV5-5 to TRBJ1-2; D is unclear. The germline gives CDR1 SGHKS, CDR2 YYEKEE (reference sequence). The CDR3 is made up of 13 amino acids. V shed 4 bases and J shed 6 bases, with 13 bases lying between them. The CDR3 protein is CASSAIPPDGYTF. CDR3 nucleotide sequence: TGTGCCAGCAGCGCTATCCCACCCGATGGCTACACCTTC.

The chain joins TRBV30 to TRBJ2-1, with D perhaps TRBD2 (6 bases). CDR3 length equals 12 residues. Germline-derived CDR1 and CDR2 are GTSNPN and SVGIG (reference sequence). V lost 2 bases and J 10 bases, leaving 12 bases between the germline ends. CDR3 sequence: CAWSHPRGEQFF. DNA of the CDR3: TGTGCCTGGAGTCATCCACGGGGGGAGCAGTTCTTC.

The gene calls are TRBV25-1 and TRBJ1-5; 11 nucleotides line up with TRBD1. V was clipped by 3 bases and J by 7 bases; unmatched bases: 8. CDR1 MGHDK and CDR2 SYGVNS come from the germline V gene. The CDR3 is 16 amino acids. The chain's CDR3 is CASSDSGQGAGQPQHF. The CDR3 region has the DNA TGTGCCAGCAGTGACTCTGGACAGGGGGCAGGACAGCCCCAGCATTTT.

The chain joins TRBV19 to TRBJ1-5, with a possible D match to TRBD1 (6 bases). CDR3 length: 15 amino acids. Germline V gene lookup returns CDR1 LNHDA and CDR2 SQIVND (reference sequence). V was clipped by 2 bases and J by 3 bases, with 11 bases between them. CDR3 nucleotides: TGTGCCAGTAGTATATCGGCAGGGGCCAATCAGCCCCAGCATTTT. Translating it yields CASSISAGANQPQHF. The full variable domain, with the rest looked up from reference TRBV19 and TRBJ1-5, is DGGITQSPKYLFRKEGQNVTLSCEQNLNHDAMYWYRQDPGQGLRLIYYSQIVNDFQKGDIAEGYSVSREKKESFPLTVTSAQKNPTAFYLCASSISAGANQPQHFGDGTRLSIL.

The J gene is TRBJ2-7, the V gene TRBV7-9, with D unresolved. The germline V gene encodes CDR1 SEHNR and CDR2 FQNEAQ (reference sequence). This CDR3 is 13 amino acids long. Trimming left V 6 bases short and J 2 bases short, with 11 bases between. The CDR3 nucleotides are TGTGCCAGCAGTACGGCCGCGACCTACGAGCAGTACTTC. The encoded protein is CASSTAATYEQYF.

The CDR3 sequence is CSVYLGGYEQYF. CDR3 DNA sequence: TGCAGCGTTTATCTAGGAGGGTACGAGCAGTACTTC. The chain carries TRBV29-1 and TRBJ2-7, with D maybe TRBD2 (6 bases). V shed 5 bases and J shed 4 bases, with 12 bases lying between them. This CDR3 spans 12 amino acids. CDR1 and CDR2 (germline): SQVTM, ANQGSEA.

This chain uses TRBV5-1 with TRBJ2-1, with D possibly called TRBD1 or TRBD2 (5 bases each). In germline, CDR1 is SGHRS, CDR2 YFSETQ. This CDR3 is built from 15 residues. V was trimmed by 4 bases and J by 8 bases, leaving 19 bases between them. CDR3 residues: CASSLLGTLRDEQFF. The CDR3 nucleotides read TGCGCCAGCAGCCTCCTCGGGACCCTTCGGGATGAGCAGTTCTTC.

V and J are TRBV7-9 and TRBJ1-6, with D tentatively TRBD1 (6 bases). V gave up 4 bases and J gave up 9 bases, with 16 bases separating them. Per germline, CDR1 SEHNR and CDR2 FQNEAQ (reference sequence). This CDR3 has 15 amino acids. The CDR3 DNA follows: TGTGCCAGCAGCTCCGCGACAGGTGTAGGTTCACCCCTCCACTTT. It is translated as CASSSATGVGSPLHF.

The chain is built from TRBV7-6 and TRBJ2-1, with D possibly matching TRBD2 (6 bases). V was pared by 5 bases and J by 6 bases, with 20 bases between. Germline CDR1 SGHVS, CDR2 FNYEAQ. There are 16 residues in the CDR3. The CDR3 protein is CASSHPGLVGGNEQFF. CDR3 in DNA: TGTGCCAGCAGCCACCCTGGGTTGGTGGGGGGCAATGAGCAGTTCTTC.

The chain employs TRBV27 and TRBJ2-5, with 12 bases fitting TRBD2. The CDR3 is 15 residues long. CDR1 and CDR2 (germline): MNHEY, SMNVEV (reference sequence). V shed 3 bases and J 2 bases; nucleotides not matched to a gene: 1. CDR3 protein: CASSFTSGRQETQYF. CDR3 nucleotides: TGTGCCAGCAGTTTCACTAGCGGGAGGCAAGAGACCCAGTACTTC.

The V call is TRBV6-1, the J call TRBJ1-2, with D possibly TRBD1 on 6 matching bases. This CDR3 is built from 13 residues. In germline, CDR1 is MNHNS, CDR2 SASEGT. V lost 3 bases and J 8 bases, leaving 13 bases between the germline ends. The CDR3 spells CASSEIRGTGYTF. CDR3 DNA sequence: TGTGCCAGCAGTGAGATCAGGGGAACAGGCTACACCTTC.

The chain couples TRBV18 to TRBJ2-5, with a tentative D call TRBD1 (6 bases). Trimming pared 5 bases from V and 1 base from J, leaving 8 bases between. The CDR3 consists of 13 residues. From germline, CDR1 is KGHSH and CDR2 LQKENI. CDR3 DNA: TGTGCCAGCTCAGGGGACACCCAAGAGACCCAGTACTTC. Translation gives CASSGDTQETQYF.

The chain uses TRBV10-3 and TRBJ2-2, with 7 bases matching TRBD1. Per germline, CDR1 ENHRY and CDR2 SYGVKD. With V trimmed by 8 bases and J by 3 bases, 9 bases remained unmatched. This CDR3 contains 15 residues. The chain's CDR3 is CAIPDRTGDTGELFF. CDR3 bases: TGTGCCATCCCAGATCGGACAGGAGACACCGGGGAGCTGTTTTTT.

This clone was recorded only once. An end of the junction differs from the germline gene, which may be a read error. The chain links TRBV6-5 to TRBJ1-3, with D perhaps TRBD1 (5 bases). The CDR3 contains 14 residues. CDR1 and CDR2 from the germline V gene are MNHEY and SVGAGI. CDR3 in amino acids: CASRWGQLGTTIYF. For the CDR3, the DNA is TGTGCCAGCAGATGGGGCCAACTCGGAACCACCATATATTTT.

V and J are TRBV6-5 and TRBJ2-3; unclear D gene. V dropped 5 bases and J dropped 0 bases, with 6 bases sitting between them. CDR1 is MNHEY and CDR2 is SVGAGI in the germline V gene. This CDR3 region has 13 residues. DNA of the CDR3: TGTGCCAGCAGTCGAACTAGCACAGATACGCAGTATTTT. Translated: CASSRTSTDTQYF.

A remark on this clone: A junction boundary mismatches the germline segment, possibly from a read error. V is TRBV20-1 and J is TRBJ1-2; D ambiguous. CDR3 length: 9 amino acids. Germline-derived CDR1 and CDR2 are DFQATT and SNEGSKA (reference sequence). The CDR3 reads CSASIVVDF. In DNA form, the CDR3 reads TGCAGTGCTAGTATTGTTGTGGACTTC.

This chain connects TRBV25-1 to TRBJ1-6; D remains ambiguous. There are 13 residues in the CDR3. Germline-derived CDR1 and CDR2 are MGHDK and SYGVNS. Trimming removed 6 bases at V and 0 bases at J, with 3 bases between. As DNA, the CDR3 is TGTGCCAGCAGGAGCTCCTATAATTCACCCCTCCACTTT. Amino acids: CASRSSYNSPLHF.

With regard to this clone: One end of the junction is discordant with germline, which a read error may explain. This chain links TRBV7-9 with TRBJ2-5, with unresolved D. CDR3 size: 15 residues. Germline CDR1 SEHNR, CDR2 FQNEAQ (reference sequence). CDR3 in amino acids: CASSLQSTGQGTQYF. The CDR3, as DNA: TGTGCCAGCAGCTTACAATCTACCGGGCAAGGGACCCAGTACTTC.

V and J are TRBV7-2 and TRBJ2-3, with no clear D. Germline V gives CDR1 SGHTA, CDR2 FQGNSA. CDR3 length: 11 amino acids. V was pared by 5 bases and J by 6 bases, with 6 bases between. The CDR3 sequence is CASSIGDTQYF. The DNA for the CDR3 is TGTGCCAGCAGCATTGGGGATACGCAGTATTTT.

V gene TRBV19 combines with J gene TRBJ2-2, with a tentative D call TRBD2 (7 bases). The CDR3 length is 16 residues. Germline V gene sequence: CDR1 LNHDA, CDR2 SQIVND (reference sequence). V was shortened by 4 bases and J by 4 bases, with 16 bases between the two germline ends. CDR3 loop: CASSRPVGGPTGELFF. CDR3 bases: TGTGCCAGTAGTAGACCGGTGGGGGGGCCCACCGGGGAGCTGTTTTTT. The full variable domain, with the rest looked up from reference TRBV19 and TRBJ2-2, is DGGITQSPKYLFRKEGQNVTLSCEQNLNHDAMYWYRQDPGQGLRLIYYSQIVNDFQKGDIAEGYSVSREKKESFPLTVTSAQKNPTAFYLCASSRPVGGPTGELFFGEGSRLTVL.